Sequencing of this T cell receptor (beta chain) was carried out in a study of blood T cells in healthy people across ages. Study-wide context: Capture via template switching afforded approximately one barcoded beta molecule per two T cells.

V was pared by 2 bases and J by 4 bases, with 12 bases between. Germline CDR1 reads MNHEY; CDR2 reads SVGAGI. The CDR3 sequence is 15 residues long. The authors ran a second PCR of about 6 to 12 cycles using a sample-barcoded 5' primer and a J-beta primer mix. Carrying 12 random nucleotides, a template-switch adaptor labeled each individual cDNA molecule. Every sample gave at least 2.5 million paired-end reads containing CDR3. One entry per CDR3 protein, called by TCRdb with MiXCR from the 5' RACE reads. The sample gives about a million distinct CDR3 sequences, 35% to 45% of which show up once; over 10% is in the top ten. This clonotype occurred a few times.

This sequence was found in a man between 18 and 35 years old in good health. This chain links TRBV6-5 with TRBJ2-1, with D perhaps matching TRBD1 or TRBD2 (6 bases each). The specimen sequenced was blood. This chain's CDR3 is CASSYASGAYNEQFF. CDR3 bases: TGTGCCAGCAGTTACGCGTCGGGGGCATACAATGAGCAGTTCTTC.